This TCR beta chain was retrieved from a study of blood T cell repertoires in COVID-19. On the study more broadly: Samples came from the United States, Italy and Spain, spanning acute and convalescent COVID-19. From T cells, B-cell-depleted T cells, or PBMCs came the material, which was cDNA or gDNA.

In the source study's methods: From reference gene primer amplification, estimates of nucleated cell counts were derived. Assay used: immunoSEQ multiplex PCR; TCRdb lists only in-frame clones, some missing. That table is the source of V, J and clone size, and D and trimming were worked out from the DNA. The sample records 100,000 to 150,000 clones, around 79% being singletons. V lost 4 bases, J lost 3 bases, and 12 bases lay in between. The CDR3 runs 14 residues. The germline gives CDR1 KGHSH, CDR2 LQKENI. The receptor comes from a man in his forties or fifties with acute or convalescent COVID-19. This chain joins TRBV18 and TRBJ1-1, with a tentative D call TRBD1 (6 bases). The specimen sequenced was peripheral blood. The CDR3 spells CASSRGGLDTEAFF. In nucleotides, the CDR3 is TGTGCCAGCTCACGCGGGGGCCTGGACACTGAAGCTTTCTTT. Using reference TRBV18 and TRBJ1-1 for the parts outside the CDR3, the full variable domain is NAGVMQNPRHLVRRRGQEARLRCSPMKGHSHVYWYRQLPEEGLKFMVYLQKENIIDESGMPKERFSAEFPKEGPSILRIQQVVRGDSAAYFCASSRGGLDTEAFFGQGTRLTVV.